This TCR beta chain was identified in a study of regulatory dendritic cells for organ transplantation. Study-level results: Between individuals, the alloreactive memory CD8+ T cell pool differed considerably. Memory CD8+ T cells were the most oligoclonal; naive cells were highly diverse. Mature dendritic cells appeared to drive more memory CD8+ clonal expansion than regulatory ones.

CDR1 and CDR2 from the germline V gene are SGHTA and FQGNSA. CDR3 size: 19 residues. Trimming cost V 1 base and J 5 bases; bases outside gene matches: 9. Sequencing used immunoSEQ multiplex PCR; TCRdb keeps in-frame clones, though not all of them. The sample contains nearly 30,000 clones, around 79% of which appear only once. Turning to this clone: The antigen is not known.

The V call is TRBV7-2, the J call TRBJ2-1, with 15 bases lining up with TRBD2. The TCR originated in a human donor in good health. Specimen: memory CD4+ T cells from blood. Subset here: CD45RO+ memory T cells. Written as DNA, the CDR3 is TGTGCCAGCAGCTTAGACAATCCCGGACTAGCGGGGGGGGACAATGAGCAGTTCTTC. Translating it yields CASSLDNPGLAGGDNEQFF.